The rows below give T cell receptor beta chains drawn from one sample of a study of blood T cell repertoires in COVID-19. Method: immunoSEQ multiplex PCR; TCRdb's copy keeps in-frame clones and lacks some. The sample carries 56,000 or so clones, over 75% recorded once. The source material was peripheral blood. The receptors were gathered from a human donor in a cohort sampled during active COVID-19. Each CDR3 is given with its conserved first and last residue. Fields, in order: D gene, clone size, J gene, V gene, CDR3 protein, CDR3 DNA. D genes are given only for firm matches. Where a row states a size, it is once, few, many or the class of an expanded clone; other rows omit it.

NA,NA,TRBJ2-1,TRBV5-1,CASSSLGGPGDEQFF,TGCGCCAGCAGCTCTTTGGGGGGACCGGGGGATGAGCAGTTCTTC
NA,NA,TRBJ2-3,TRBV7-2,CASSFGGHTDTQYF,TGTGCCAGCAGCTTTGGAGGCCACACAGATACGCAGTATTTT
TRBD1,NA,TRBJ2-3,TRBV18,CASSPPGQGSDTQYF,TGTGCCAGCTCACCACCGGGACAGGGGTCAGATACGCAGTATTTT
NA,NA,TRBJ2-5,TRBV7-9,CASSLAQVSETQYF,TGTGCCAGCAGCTTAGCGCAGGTATCAGAGACCCAGTACTTC
TRBD1,NA,TRBJ2-2,TRBV7-3,CAGRVQGAGGELFF,TGTGCCGGTCGGGTACAGGGGGCGGGCGGGGAGCTGTTTTTT
TRBD2,NA,TRBJ2-5,TRBV5-1,CASSTGLAGQETQYF,TGCGCCAGCAGCACGGGACTAGCGGGACAAGAGACCCAGTACTTC
TRBD1,NA,TRBJ1-4,TRBV11-2,CASSLGDRGNEKLFF,TGTGCCAGCAGCTTAGGGGACAGGGGAAATGAAAAACTGTTTTTT
NA,NA,TRBJ1-5,TRBV28,CASSPAYGGQPQHF,TGTGCCAGCAGTCCAGCTTACGGGGGGCAGCCCCAGCATTTT
NA,NA,TRBJ1-6,TRBV4-3,CASSQDRSMSSYNSPLHF,TGCGCCAGCAGCCAAGATCGGAGCATGAGCTCCTATAATTCACCCCTCCACTTT
NA,NA,TRBJ1-4,TRBV6-5,CASSLPGGRGEKLFF,TGTGCCAGCAGTCTCCCCGGGGGGAGAGGGGAAAAACTGTTTTTT
NA,NA,TRBJ1-6,TRBV6-5,CATPGGLRSPLHF,TGTGCCACCCCTGGGGGGTTAAGGTCACCCCTCCACTTT
TRBD1,NA,TRBJ2-2,TRBV5-8,CASREQGAMVGELFF,TGTGCCAGCAGGGAACAGGGGGCGATGGTCGGGGAGCTGTTTTTT
NA,NA,TRBJ1-5,TRBV28,CATPGVGGSNQPQHF,TGTGCCACCCCAGGGGTGGGTGGTAGCAATCAGCCCCAGCATTTT
NA,NA,TRBJ1-4,TRBV14,CASSQWTEKLFF,TGTGCCAGCAGCCAATGGACAGAAAAACTGTTTTTT
NA,NA,TRBJ2-2,TRBV5-1,CASSSGTSNTGELFF,TGCGCCAGCAGCTCCGGGACAAGCAACACCGGGGAGCTGTTTTTT
NA,NA,TRBJ2-6,TRBV5-4,CASSPVSGANVLTF,TGTGCCAGCAGCCCTGTCTCTGGGGCCAACGTCCTGACTTTC
TRBD2,once,TRBJ2-2,TRBV18,CASSPPGTSGNTGELFF,TGTGCCAGCTCACCCCCCGGGACTAGCGGAAACACCGGGGAGCTGTTTTTT
TRBD2,once,TRBJ2-1,TRBV19,CASKRTSGTYNEQFF,TGTGCCAGTAAGCGGACTAGCGGGACCTACAATGAGCAGTTCTTC
TRBD1,NA,TRBJ2-7,TRBV5-5,CASSGQGASLNEQYF,TGTGCCAGCAGCGGACAGGGGGCGAGTTTGAACGAGCAGTACTTC
TRBD1,NA,TRBJ2-7,TRBV5-6,CASSFRTGRRIQYEQYF,TGTGCCAGCAGCTTCAGGACAGGGCGGCGTATACAGTACGAGCAGTACTTC
NA,NA,TRBJ1-6,TRBV27,CASSFGGGGTPLHF,TGTGCCAGCAGTTTTGGAGGGGGGGGAACACCCCTCCACTTT
NA,NA,TRBJ2-5,TRBV27,CASSFVGAPETQYF,TGTGCCAGCAGTTTCGTGGGGGCGCCGGAGACCCAGTACTTC
TRBD1,NA,TRBJ1-2,TRBV7-9,CASSLGQGRGYTF,TGTGCCAGCAGCCTCGGACAGGGGAGGGGCTACACCTTC
NA,NA,TRBJ1-2,TRBV3-1/TRBV3-2,CASSPDTDYGYTF,TGTGCCAGCAGCCCCGACACAGACTATGGCTACACCTTC
NA,NA,TRBJ2-7,TRBV28,CASSHRSDSYEQYF,TGTGCCAGCAGTCACAGGTCGGACTCCTACGAGCAGTACTTC
TRBD2,NA,TRBJ2-7,TRBV5-1,CASSSGTSGEQYF,TGCGCCAGCAGCTCTGGGACTAGCGGTGAGCAGTACTTC
TRBD2,once,TRBJ2-1,TRBV3-1/TRBV3-2,CASRTTSGNGNEQFF,TGTGCCAGCAGGACGACTAGCGGGAATGGTAATGAGCAGTTCTTC
TRBD2,few,TRBJ2-3,TRBV9,CASSGGIYLAGLGDTQYF,TGTGCCAGCAGCGGAGGCATATATCTAGCGGGATTAGGAGATACGCAGTATTTT
TRBD2,NA,TRBJ2-1,TRBV7-3,CASSLGASGYNEQFF,TGTGCCAGCAGCTTAGGGGCTAGCGGTTACAATGAGCAGTTCTTC
TRBD2,NA,TRBJ2-5,TRBV7-3,CASSPLAGIQETQYF,TGTGCCAGCAGCCCCTTAGCGGGGATCCAAGAGACCCAGTACTTC
TRBD2,NA,TRBJ2-5,TRBV9,CASSVASGQETQYF,TGTGCCAGCAGCGTCGCTAGCGGACAAGAGACCCAGTACTTC
TRBD1,NA,TRBJ1-1,TRBV27,CASSYRGGELNTEAFF,TGTGCCAGCAGTTACAGGGGAGGTGAGCTGAACACTGAAGCTTTCTTT
NA,medium-sized,TRBJ2-1,TRBV7-9,CASSPRGGRNNEQFF,TGTGCCAGCAGCCCACGTGGGGGGAGGAACAATGAGCAGTTCTTC
NA,NA,TRBJ2-7,TRBV15,CATRYRFSYEQYF,TGTGCCACCCGGTACAGGTTTTCCTACGAGCAGTACTTC
NA,NA,TRBJ1-4,TRBV7-9,CASSRTVEKLFF,TGTGCCAGCAGCCGGACAGTTGAAAAACTGTTTTTT
TRBD2,NA,TRBJ2-2,TRBV3-1/TRBV3-2,CASSLKAGGYSGELFF,TGTGCCAGCAGCCTCAAGGCGGGAGGGTACAGCGGGGAGCTGTTTTTT
NA,NA,TRBJ1-6,TRBV19,CASRLANSPLHF,TGTGCCAGTAGGCTAGCGAATTCACCCCTCCACTTT
NA,NA,TRBJ1-3,TRBV10-3,CAISGPLGGPGGNTIYF,TGTGCCATCAGTGGGCCATTAGGCGGGCCGGGCGGAAACACCATATATTTT
TRBD1,NA,TRBJ1-3,TRBV7-9,CASSSPDRAERTIYF,TGTGCCAGCAGCAGTCCAGACAGGGCCGAAAGAACCATATATTTT
TRBD2,NA,TRBJ2-1,TRBV11-3,CASSLGLAGAINEQFF,TGTGCCAGCAGCCTGGGACTAGCGGGAGCAATCAATGAGCAGTTCTTC
NA,NA,TRBJ1-1,TRBV7-3,CASSSQPGTEAFF,TGTGCCAGCAGCTCACAACCAGGCACTGAAGCTTTCTTT
TRBD1,NA,TRBJ2-7,TRBV10-1,CASSEFGDRGLEQYF,TGCGCCAGCAGTGAGTTTGGAGACAGGGGGCTCGAGCAGTACTTC
NA,NA,TRBJ1-3,TRBV28,CASIKGGSGNTIYF,TGTGCCAGCATTAAAGGGGGCTCTGGAAACACCATATATTTT
TRBD1,once,TRBJ2-7,TRBV28,CASSPPSGTGTYEQYF,TGTGCCAGCAGTCCACCATCCGGGACAGGGACCTACGAGCAGTACTTC
TRBD1,NA,TRBJ2-2,TRBV15,CATSPGGLSGELFF,TGTGCCACCAGCCCAGGGGGCCTGTCCGGGGAGCTGTTTTTT
TRBD2,medium-sized,TRBJ2-1,TRBV9,CASSGREGGEGNEQFF,TGTGCCAGCAGCGGAAGGGAGGGAGGTGAGGGCAATGAGCAGTTCTTC
NA,NA,TRBJ1-6,TRBV28,CASSWVIGAGNSPLHF,TGTGCCAGCAGTTGGGTTATAGGGGCCGGTAATTCACCCCTCCACTTT
NA,NA,TRBJ2-5,TRBV12-5,CASALSGRGGETQYF,TGTGCTAGTGCACTATCGGGGCGGGGTGGAGAGACCCAGTACTTC
NA,large,TRBJ2-1,TRBV27,CASSIRSGFDEQFF,TGTGCCAGCAGTATCCGCTCAGGGTTCGATGAGCAGTTCTTC
TRBD1,once,TRBJ2-2,TRBV3-1/TRBV3-2,CASRPRQGGTGELFF,TGTGCCAGCAGACCGAGACAGGGCGGCACCGGGGAGCTGTTTTTT
NA,NA,TRBJ2-3,TRBV20-1,CSTREGAQYF,TGCAGTACCCGTGAGGGTGCGCAGTATTTT
NA,NA,TRBJ2-1,TRBV18,CASREADNEQFF,TGTGCCAGCCGAGAAGCCGACAATGAGCAGTTCTTC
TRBD1,NA,TRBJ1-4,TRBV5-1,CASSLGQGAPSEKLFF,TGCGCCAGCAGCTTGGGACAGGGGGCGCCTAGTGAAAAACTGTTTTTT
NA,once,TRBJ2-1,TRBV5-6,CASSLAVGPPVYNEQFF,TGTGCCAGCAGCTTGGCCGTGGGGCCGCCGGTTTACAATGAGCAGTTCTTC
TRBD1,NA,TRBJ2-7,TRBV19,CASRLTGTGVGEQYF,TGTGCCAGTAGATTAACCGGGACAGGGGTAGGGGAGCAGTACTTC
NA,NA,TRBJ2-1,TRBV3-1/TRBV3-2,CASSQGGSFGNNEQFF,TGTGCCAGCAGCCAAGGGGGATCGTTCGGGAACAATGAGCAGTTCTTC
TRBD2,NA,TRBJ2-3,TRBV3-1/TRBV3-2,CASSQTAGPKGTQYF,TGTGCCAGCAGCCAGACAGCGGGACCCAAGGGTACGCAGTATTTT
TRBD2,NA,TRBJ2-7,TRBV28,CASRYLAGGPYEQYF,TGTGCCAGCAGGTATCTAGCGGGAGGTCCCTACGAGCAGTACTTC
NA,once,TRBJ2-5,TRBV2,CASSGQTRETQYF,TGTGCCAGCAGTGGACAAACCAGGGAGACCCAGTACTTC
NA,NA,TRBJ2-1,TRBV7-3,CASSPGATNNEQFF,TGTGCCAGCAGCCCAGGGGCAACTAACAATGAGCAGTTCTTC